This TCR beta chain was sequenced for a study of CD8 T cells in Susac syndrome. RNA amounts of roughly 0.45 to 1 ug underwent reverse transcription with random hexamers. By means of immunoSEQ multiplex PCR, TCR beta CDR3 spanning 54 Vbeta and 13 Jbeta underwent amplification. TCRdb passed the immunoSEQ multiplex PCR reads through MiXCR, listing each CDR3 protein once. Here the sample spans roughly 190,000 distinct CDR3 sequences, about 95% being singletons. Sequencing of TCR beta was undertaken in CD8+ and CD4+ T cells derived from blood. CDR1 and CDR2 (germline): DFQATT, SNEGSKA (reference sequence). The ends lost 3 bases at V and 2 bases at J; junction bases unmatched: 3. This CDR3 has 14 residues.

The genes are TRBV20-1 and TRBJ2-1; 8 nucleotides match TRBD2. Sample: CD4+ T cells from PBMCs. This receptor was obtained from a human donor in good health. The DNA for the CDR3 is TGCAGTGCTAGTAGTAGCGGGACCTACAATGAGCAGTTCTTC. Translated: CSASSSGTYNEQFF.